This T cell receptor beta chain came from a study of T cell repertoires in cytomegalovirus infection. On the study more broadly: Public signatures in TCR beta pointed to CMV infection and matching HLA type. Study-wide results and caveats: Dominant in the ex vivo response were TCR beta clonotypes restricted by HLA-C and specific for CMV. Carriage of CMV together with the relevant HLA was identifiable through cumulative public TCR beta family frequency.

From germline, CDR1 is SEHNR and CDR2 FQNEAQ (reference sequence). Trimming took 9 bases from V and 1 from J, leaving 15 bases between them. The CDR3 covers 14 residues. TCRdb redid the calling of the reads with MiXCR, one entry per CDR3 protein. The sample carries 160,000 or so distinct CDR3 sequences, roughly a quarter recorded once. This clonotype was detected many times. Its specificity is not known. This chain links TRBV7-9 with TRBJ2-5; TRBD2 is a possible D gene (6 bases). Sequenced sample: PBMCs. This TCR came from a human donor in good health (CMV status not recorded). Some clones in this sample may be carry-over from other donors' samples. CDR3 nucleotide sequence: TGTGCCAGTGTTCCTCCGGGACTCCAAGAGACCCAGTACTTC. Translating gives CASVPPGLQETQYF.